These 11 T cell receptor beta chains were all obtained from the same sample, sequenced in a study of cytomegalovirus exposure and HLA in healthy donors. The PCR had 60 Vbeta and 13 Jbeta primers. The repertoire was sequenced with immunoSEQ multiplex PCR; TCRdb's copy has only in-frame clones and lacks some. The sample holds 180,000 or so clones, 80% seen once. Material: PBMCs. Receptors were obtained from a woman in her forties or fifties in good health and CMV-seropositive.

The CDR3 nucleotides are TGTGCCAGCAATACGGGACTAGCAAAAAACATTCAGTACTTC. It yields the protein CASNTGLAKNIQYF. This chain uses TRBV2 with TRBJ2-4; 9 positions match TRBD2. The CDR3 is 14 residues long. The trim removed 7 bases at V and 4 bases at J, leaving 5 bases unmatched. Germline V CDR1 and CDR2: SNHLY, FYNNEI.

This chain uses TRBV21-1 with TRBJ2-7; the table's TRBD2 call for D was not verified on the DNA. TRBV21-1 is a pseudogene. The CDR3 sequence is 15 residues long. This CDR3 is CASSPRRLVTYEQYF. In DNA, the CDR3 is TGTGCCAGCAGCCCTCGGAGGTTAGTGACCTACGAGCAGTACTTC.

This clone was detected only once. The chain links TRBV4-2 to TRBJ1-1; D remains unclear. Between the trimmed V and J ends, which lost 4 bases and 0 bases, there was a span of 18 bases. CDR1 and CDR2 from the germline V gene are LGHNA and YNFKEQ. The CDR3 runs 17 residues. The CDR3 is CASSPRTATPLNTEAFF. As DNA, the CDR3 is TGTGCCAGCAGCCCCAGAACAGCAACTCCCTTGAACACTGAAGCTTTCTTT.

This clone turned up a few times. The genes are TRBV28 and TRBJ1-1; the D is unclear. CDR1 and CDR2 from the germline V gene are MDHEN and SYDVKM. The CDR3 length is 13 residues. Trimming removed 7 bases at V and 0 bases at J, with 9 bases between. The CDR3 DNA reads TGTGCCAGCAAGTTAGTCGTGAACACTGAAGCTTTCTTT. Protein product: CASKLVVNTEAFF.

This rearrangement joins TRBV10-3 to TRBJ2-7, with TRBD1 matching 7 bases. CDR3 length: 16 amino acids. V lost 2 bases and J lost 5; bases outside the gene matches: 12. CDR1 ENHRY and CDR2 SYGVKD come from the germline V gene. DNA for the CDR3: TGTGCCATCAGTGAGGGGGACAGCCCGGACCTCGACGAGCAGTACTTC. Translation: CAISEGDSPDLDEQYF.

This clone turned up a few times. The V call is TRBV27, the J call TRBJ1-2, with D maybe TRBD1 (6 bases). Trimming removed 6 bases at V and 7 bases at J, with 15 bases between. Germline CDR1 reads MNHEY; CDR2 reads SMNVEV (reference sequence). This CDR3 contains 13 residues. As DNA, the CDR3 is TGTGCCAGCAGATCAGGGGACGTGGGTGGCTACACCTTC. It codes for CASRSGDVGGYTF.

A word on this clone: One end of the junction does not line up with germline, which may come from a read error. The chain joins TRBV7-7 to TRBJ2-5; 7 nucleotides line up with TRBD1. Germline lookup yields CDR1 SSHAT and CDR2 FNYEAQ (reference sequence). This CDR3 spans 13 amino acids. In DNA, the CDR3 is TGTGCTAGCAGCCGACAGGGTCAAGAGACCCAGTACTTC. This sequence encodes CASSRQGQETQYF.

Points on this clone: The DNA is omitted, as the CDR3 cannot be located on it reliably, and the CDR3 follows TCRdb's listing. This rearrangement joins TRBV7-2 to TRBJ2-7; TRBD1, the table's D call, lacks a check against the DNA. The CDR3 spans 14 residues, counting both ends. Per the germline V gene, CDR1 is SGHTA and CDR2 is FQGNSA. The CDR3 here is CASSIFGQGAPKYF.

The CDR3: CASSEPGDLRSYEQYF. As DNA, the CDR3 is TGTGCCAGCAGTGAGCCGGGGGACCTGAGGTCCTACGAGCAGTACTTC. The genes are TRBV2 and TRBJ2-7, with D tentatively TRBD2 (6 bases). Trimming left V 3 bases short and J 1 base short, with 16 bases between. Germline lookup yields CDR1 SNHLY and CDR2 FYNNEI. CDR3 size: 16 residues.

This chain links TRBV2 with TRBJ1-1, with D perhaps TRBD1 (5 bases). Germline values: CDR1 SNHLY, CDR2 FYNNEI. Trimming left V 8 bases short and J 1 base short, with 8 bases between. The CDR3 is 12 residues long. CDR3 sequence: CASVTGNTEAFF. The CDR3 DNA is TGTGCCAGCGTTACAGGGAACACTGAAGCTTTCTTT.

The chain links TRBV7-9 to TRBJ1-2, with D possibly being TRBD1 (6 bases). V was cut by 4 bases and J by 4 bases, with 13 bases left in between. CDR1 and CDR2 from the germline V gene are SEHNR and FQNEAQ (reference sequence). The CDR3 loop spans 14 amino acids. The CDR3 protein is CASSSIQGGYGYTF. DNA of the CDR3: TGTGCCAGCAGCTCCATACAGGGTGGCTATGGCTACACCTTC.